These 17 T cell receptor beta chains were sequenced from one sample in a study of blood T cells in healthy people across ages. Together with a sample-barcoded 5' primer, a J-beta primer mix was included in a second PCR lasting about 6 to 12 cycles. TCRdb reprocessed the 5' RACE reads via MiXCR and lists one record per CDR3 protein. This table holds hundreds of thousands of distinct CDR3 sequences, less than 80% found once. The sequenced material came from blood. Receptors were obtained from a man aged 30 to 39 in good health.

The chain couples TRBV4-1 to TRBJ2-4; no clear D. The DNA matches TRBJ2-5 better at its end, which makes the J call doubtful. CDR3 size: 14 residues. Germline values: CDR1 MGHRA, CDR2 YSYEKL. The CDR3 region has the DNA TGCGCCAGCAGCCGAACGATTGGAGATGAGACCCAGTACTTC. Protein: CASSRTIGDETQYF.

The J gene is TRBJ1-1, the V gene TRBV12-3 or TRBV12-4, with D perhaps matching TRBD1 (6 bases). This CDR3 is built from 15 residues. Trimming pared 4 bases from V and 1 base from J, leaving 13 bases between. CDR3 amino acids: CASSSRDTTNTEAFF. CDR3 DNA sequence: TGTGCCAGCAGTTCTCGGGACACGACGAACACTGAAGCTTTCTTT.

This clonotype has only one observation. The CDR3 loop reads CASRPRGRGEAFF. The CDR3 coding sequence is TGTGCCAGCCGACCCCGGGGGCGGGGTGAAGCTTTCTTT. This chain connects TRBV6-1 to TRBJ1-1, with D perhaps matching TRBD1 (6 bases). Trimming removed 8 bases from V and 7 bases from J, with 17 bases in between. Germline CDR1 MNHNS, CDR2 SASEGT. This CDR3 spans 13 amino acids.

The chain employs TRBV6-5 and TRBJ2-3; either TRBD1 or TRBD2 may supply D (6 bases each). The CDR3 covers 13 residues. Trimming took 6 bases from V and 6 from J, leaving 13 bases between them. The germline V gene has CDR1 MNHEY and CDR2 SVGAGI. The CDR3 protein is CASSSGAGDTQYF. CDR3 nucleotides: TGTGCCAGCAGCTCGGGGGCGGGGGATACGCAGTATTTT.

The rearrangement uses TRBV6-6 and TRBJ2-1, with 11 bases that match TRBD2. Judging by the DNA end, TRBJ2-7 fits better; the J call may be wrong. The CDR3 has 16 residues. From germline, CDR1 is MNHNY and CDR2 SVGAGI (reference sequence). The CDR3 region has the DNA TGTGCCAGCAGTCAATTAGCGGGGGGGGACTACAATGAGCAGTACTTC. Translation gives CASSQLAGGDYNEQYF.

The J gene is TRBJ2-3, the V gene TRBV3-1; D not certain. The CDR3 loop spans 12 amino acids. The germline V and J ends were trimmed by 3 bases and 6 bases, with 7 bases remaining between them. CDR1 is LGHDT and CDR2 is YNNKEL in the germline V gene (reference sequence). CDR3 DNA sequence: TGTGCCAGCAGCCAGGGGATCGATACGCAGTATTTT. Translating it yields CASSQGIDTQYF.

This clonotype showed up just a few times. CDR3 loop: CSANRVEETQYF. CDR3 in DNA: TGCAGTGCTAACAGGGTCGAAGAGACCCAGTACTTC. The J gene is TRBJ2-5, the V gene TRBV20-1; perhaps TRBD1 as D (6 bases). Germline V gene lookup returns CDR1 DFQATT and CDR2 SNEGSKA (reference sequence). The germline V and J ends were trimmed by 4 bases and 3 bases, with 9 bases remaining between them. This CDR3 is built from 12 residues.

CDR3 region: CASSGQGSVQPQHF. The CDR3 DNA follows: TGTGCCAGCAGTGGACAGGGGTCGGTTCAGCCCCAGCATTTT. The rearrangement links TRBV25-1 to TRBJ1-5, with TRBD1 matching over 8 bases. V dropped 4 bases and J dropped 6; count of bases not matched to a gene: 5. The CDR3 runs 14 residues. From germline, CDR1 is MGHDK and CDR2 SYGVNS.

The sample holds a few counts of this clonotype. This may arise from a read error, as a much more abundant clone is one base away. CDR3 DNA: TGTGCCAGCAGCTCCGGGACAGACAATCAGCCCCAGCATTTT. Amino acids: CASSSGTDNQPQHF. V is TRBV9 and J is TRBJ1-5; TRBD1 matches 7 bases. The CDR3 extends over 14 amino acids. With 4 bases clipped from V and 3 bases from J, the junction kept 4 bases outside the gene matches. Germline values: CDR1 SGDLS, CDR2 YYNGEE.

The count of this clonotype is one. The rearrangement joins TRBV4-3 to TRBJ2-1, with 11 bases that match TRBD2. The germline CDR1 and CDR2 sequences are LGHNA and YSLEER. Losses at the gene ends were 0 bases for V and 4 bases for J; bases not matched to a gene: 8. The CDR3 is 18 residues long. This chain's CDR3 is CASSQDWSSGGRYNEQFF. CDR3 in DNA: TGCGCCAGCAGCCAAGATTGGTCTAGCGGGGGGAGATACAATGAGCAGTTCTTC.

V and J are TRBV29-1 and TRBJ1-2; D gene ambiguous. V was shortened by 4 bases and J by 7 bases, with 10 bases between the two germline ends. Germline CDR1 reads SQVTM; CDR2 reads ANQGSEA. The CDR3 loop spans 11 amino acids. This chain's CDR3 is CSVADGSGYTF. For the CDR3, the DNA is TGCAGCGTTGCTGACGGAAGTGGCTACACCTTC.

The table lists this clonotype with a few counts. The J gene is TRBJ1-6, the V gene TRBV20-1; TRBD1 matches 7 bases. Germline loops: CDR1 DFQATT, CDR2 SNEGSKA (reference sequence). With V trimmed by 0 bases and J by 6 bases, 5 bases remained unmatched. CDR3 size: 15 residues. The CDR3 DNA sequence: TGCAGTGCTAGAGATTTCAGGGACAGTAATTCACCCCTCCACTTT. Protein: CSARDFRDSNSPLHF.

The chain links TRBV4-3 to TRBJ1-1, with D unresolved. From germline, CDR1 is LGHNA and CDR2 YSLEER. The CDR3 is 16 residues long. Between the trimmed V and J ends, which lost 3 bases and 5 bases, there was a span of 19 bases. CDR3 loop: CASSQRVNRAGTEAFF. The CDR3 bases are TGCGCCAGCAGCCAGAGGGTTAACCGGGCAGGAACTGAAGCTTTCTTT.

This chain joins TRBV6-2 or TRBV6-3 and TRBJ2-3, with 9 bases aligning to TRBD1. Germline CDR1 is MNHEY and CDR2 is SVGEGT. V trimming: 6 bases; J trimming: 3 bases; junction bases outside the gene matches: 4. There are 14 residues in the CDR3. The CDR3 nucleotides are TGTGCCAGCAGACCGACAGGGGGTACAGATACGCAGTATTTT. This sequence encodes CASRPTGGTDTQYF.

The chain uses TRBV5-1 and TRBJ2-5, with a possible D match to TRBD2 (6 bases). The closer fit of TRBJ2-7 to the DNA end suggests the J call may be wrong. The CDR3 length is 15 residues. Germline V gene sequence: CDR1 SGHRS, CDR2 YFSETQ. The DNA for the CDR3 is TGCGCCAGCAGCCCAGCCGGGACTGGGATCTACGAGCAGTACTTC. Protein sequence: CASSPAGTGIYEQYF.

The chain uses TRBV4-3 and TRBJ2-5; D is tentatively TRBD1 or TRBD2 (5 bases each). The germline V gene has CDR1 LGHNA and CDR2 YSLEER. The CDR3 contains 15 residues. V lost 4 bases to trimming and J lost 6 bases, with 18 bases between them. CDR3 sequence reads: CASSPLRGDGKTQYF. In nucleotides, the CDR3 is TGCGCCAGCAGCCCCCTGAGGGGTGACGGGAAGACCCAGTACTTC.

In its sample, this clonotype was seen a few times. The chain has TRBV5-6 and TRBJ1-2; D remains unclear. From germline, CDR1 is SGHDT and CDR2 YYEEEE. V dropped 4 bases and J dropped 1 base, with 8 bases sitting between them. The CDR3 length is 13 residues. For the CDR3, the DNA is TGTGCCAGCAGCCAGGTGGATAACTATGGCTACACCTTC. Protein: CASSQVDNYGYTF.